These 25 T cell receptor beta chains originate from one sample sequenced in a study of CD8+CD57+ T cells in acquired aplastic anemia. Profiling that covered TCR beta VDJ and CDR3 relied on genomic DNA as its template. TCRdb itself ran the reads through MiXCR, one entry per CDR3 protein. The sample has roughly 200,000 distinct CDR3 sequences; roughly 60% are singletons. Before being chosen for sequencing, patients had shown CD8+CD57+ cell expansion by flow cytometry. Sequences were obtained from sorted CD4+, CD8+, or CD8+CD57+ T cells (not recorded which) from PBMCs. The source is a human donor with aplastic anemia.

A note on this clonotype: Given the absence of the conserved phenylalanine or tryptophan at the CDR3 end, a read error is likely. The chain is built from TRBV11-2 and TRBJ2-7; 12 bases are shared with TRBD2. There are 17 residues in the CDR3. With V trimmed by 1 base and J by 3 bases, 7 bases remained unmatched. From germline, CDR1 is SGHAT and CDR2 FQNNGV. CDR3 sequence reads: CASSLGLAGAGGYEQYL. The CDR3 DNA reads as TGTGCCAGCAGCTTAGGACTAGCGGGGGCTGGTGGCTACGAGCAGTACCTC.

This clonotype has a handful of counts. The gene calls are TRBV7-8 and TRBJ2-5, with a weak D call TRBD2 (7 bases). Trimming cost V 1 base and J 7 bases, with 13 bases left between them. The CDR3 runs 14 residues. The germline V gene encodes CDR1 SGHVS and CDR2 FQNEAQ. The CDR3 protein is CASSLVGGPGTQYF. Here the CDR3 DNA reads TGTGCCAGCAGCTTAGTCGGGGGGCCAGGGACCCAGTACTTC.

The V gene is TRBV27, the J gene TRBJ2-1, with D possibly matching TRBD2 (5 bases). The V end was cut by 2 bases, the J end by 0 bases, with 14 bases between. This CDR3 is built from 17 residues. Looked up from germline, CDR1 is MNHEY and CDR2 is SMNVEV (reference sequence). CDR3 protein: CASSLTYRTASYNEQFF. The CDR3 DNA reads as TGTGCCAGCAGTTTAACTTACCGGACTGCCTCCTACAATGAGCAGTTCTTC.

The chain recombines TRBV29-1 with TRBJ2-1, with D hard to call. Germline lookup yields CDR1 SQVTM and CDR2 ANQGSEA. The CDR3 is 15 amino acids. Trimming took 0 bases from V and 6 from J, leaving 15 bases between them. The CDR3 protein is CSVEDLLGRTNEQFF. CDR3 coding DNA: TGCAGCGTTGAAGATTTGCTAGGCCGAACCAATGAGCAGTTCTTC.

The V and J genes are TRBV2 and TRBJ2-4; 8 nucleotides align to TRBD1. Looked up from germline, CDR1 is SNHLY and CDR2 is FYNNEI. The CDR3 length is 14 residues. V lost 4 bases and J lost 7; bases outside the gene matches: 6. CDR3 in amino acids: CASSGQGLRNIQYF. CDR3 DNA: TGTGCCAGCAGTGGACAGGGGTTAAGGAACATTCAGTACTTC.

The rearrangement joins TRBV20-1 to TRBJ1-6; D is unclear. The CDR3 extends over 12 amino acids. CDR1 is DFQATT and CDR2 is SNEGSKA in the germline V gene (reference sequence). V dropped 5 bases and J dropped 17 bases, with 19 bases sitting between them. CDR3 DNA: TGCAGTGCTTCAAGGGAAGGGTTCTCGGTCCACTTT. Its protein is CSASREGFSVHF.

V gene TRBV10-3 combines with J gene TRBJ1-1, with D tentatively TRBD1 (5 bases). Trimming took off 2 bases at V and 1 base at J, with 17 bases between the two ends. The CDR3 runs 17 residues. The V gene's germline CDR1 is ENHRY and CDR2 SYGVKD. CDR3 protein: CAISESLPGQGNTEAFF. The DNA of the CDR3 is TGTGCCATCAGTGAGAGCCTACCGGGTCAGGGGAACACTGAAGCTTTCTTT.

The rearrangement uses TRBV7-3 and TRBJ2-7; 10 bases are shared with TRBD2. The ends lost 9 bases at V and 2 bases at J; junction bases unmatched: 10. The length of the CDR3 is 15 residues. Germline V CDR1 and CDR2: SGHTA, FQGTGA. The CDR3 nucleotides are TGTGCCAGTAGTATCCTAGCGGGGGTCGCCTACGAGCAGTACTTC. This codes for CASSILAGVAYEQYF. The full variable domain, in which reference TRBV7-3 and TRBJ2-7 provide the parts outside the CDR3, is GAGVSQTPSNKVTEKGKYVELRCDPISGHTALYWYRQSLGQGPEFLIYFQGTGAADDSGLPNDRFFAVRPEGSVSTLKIQRTERGDSAVYLCASSILAGVAYEQYFGPGTRLTVT.

The J gene is TRBJ2-1, the V gene TRBV7-6, with TRBD1 as a possible D gene (6 bases). V lost 2 bases and J lost 4, with 15 bases in between. The CDR3 totals 16 residues. Germline CDR1 reads SGHVS; CDR2 reads FNYEAQ. The DNA for the CDR3 is TGTGCCAGCAGCTTAAGGTTGTCGACAGGTTACAATGAGCAGTTCTTC. The encoded protein is CASSLRLSTGYNEQFF.

This clonotype was detected many times. This rearrangement joins TRBV20-1 to TRBJ1-1; D uncertain. The V gene lost 2 bases and the J gene lost 2 bases, with 6 bases spanning the gap. CDR1 and CDR2 from the germline V gene are DFQATT and SNEGSKA (reference sequence). CDR3 length equals 12 residues. The chain's CDR3 is CSARWINTEAFF. The CDR3 coding sequence is TGCAGTGCTAGATGGATTAACACTGAAGCTTTCTTT.

The rearrangement uses TRBV25-1 and TRBJ2-2; D is unclear. The CDR3 is 14 amino acids. From germline, CDR1 is MGHDK and CDR2 SYGVNS. The V end lost 3 bases, the J end lost 2 bases, and 7 bases lay between the germline ends. The CDR3 DNA reads TGTGCCAGCAGTGAGACCTTCAACACCGGGGAGCTGTTTTTT. Translating gives CASSETFNTGELFF.

This clonotype was counted only a few times. The V and J genes are TRBV7-9 and TRBJ2-2; unclear D gene. The V and J ends lost 6 bases and 1 base respectively, with 6 bases between them. Germline V gene lookup returns CDR1 SEHNR and CDR2 FQNEAQ (reference sequence). There are 13 residues in the CDR3. The CDR3 nucleotides read TGTGCCAGCAGACTAATGAACACCGGGGAGCTGTTTTTT. Protein sequence: CASRLMNTGELFF. The full variable domain, completed using reference TRBV7-9 and TRBJ2-2, is DTGVSQNPRHKITKRGQNVTFRCDPISEHNRLYWYRQTLGQGPEFLTYFQNEAQLEKSRLLSDRFSAERPKGSFSTLEIQRTEQGDSAMYLCASRLMNTGELFFGEGSRLTVL.

This clonotype appeared a few times. CDR3 sequence reads: CASSPRARAGGYEQYF. The CDR3 coding sequence is TGTGCCAGCAGCCCCCGGGCCAGGGCAGGAGGCTACGAGCAGTACTTC. The chain employs TRBV7-9 and TRBJ2-7; the D call may be TRBD1 or TRBD2 (5 bases each). The CDR3 is 16 amino acids. Germline V gene data show CDR1 as SEHNR and CDR2 as FQNEAQ (reference sequence). Trimming stripped 5 bases from V and 3 bases from J, with 20 bases between.

The chain is built from TRBV20-1 and TRBJ1-5; no clear D. Germline CDR1 is DFQATT and CDR2 is SNEGSKA (reference sequence). The V end was cut by 7 bases, the J end by 2 bases, with 6 bases between. The CDR3 covers 11 residues. The CDR3 loop is CSEARNQPQHF. CDR3 sequence (DNA): TGCAGTGAAGCTCGCAATCAGCCCCAGCATTTT.

In its sample, this clonotype was seen a few times. This chain links TRBV20-1 with TRBJ1-2, with D tentatively TRBD1 (6 bases). V lost 6 bases and J 1 base, leaving 15 bases between the germline ends. Germline V gene data show CDR1 as DFQATT and CDR2 as SNEGSKA (reference sequence). The CDR3 has 14 residues. CDR3 in amino acids: CSATMTGRNYGYTF. CDR3 DNA: TGCAGTGCCACGATGACAGGCCGTAACTATGGCTACACCTTC.

This clonotype was seen only a few times. The chain employs TRBV5-8 and TRBJ1-2, with 7 bases matching TRBD1. Germline CDR1 is SGHTS and CDR2 is YDEGEE. Germline trimming cut 0 bases from V and 8 bases from J; bases unmatched to any gene: 10. This CDR3 contains 15 residues. The CDR3 nucleotides are TGTGCCAGCAGCTTGGCGGGGACAGATCGTACCGGCTACACCTTC. This codes for CASSLAGTDRTGYTF.

The DNA for the CDR3 is TGTGCCAGCAGCTTAGACCCTAGCGGGACCCAGTATTTT. Translating it yields CASSLDPSGTQYF. The rearrangement links TRBV7-9 to TRBJ2-3; 9 bases are a match to TRBD2. CDR1 and CDR2 from the germline V gene are SEHNR and FQNEAQ (reference sequence). The CDR3 length is 13 residues. The junction had 5 bases not matched to a gene; V was cut back by 1 base and J by 12 bases.

This clonotype has at least ten counts. The chain has TRBV2 and TRBJ1-1, with 9 bases fitting TRBD1. The CDR3 is 15 residues long. Germline loops: CDR1 SNHLY, CDR2 FYNNEI. V lost 5 bases, J lost 5 bases, and 9 bases stayed unmatched. CDR3 sequence reads: CASSSNHRGRTEAFF. CDR3 in DNA: TGTGCCAGCAGTAGTAACCACAGGGGGCGGACTGAAGCTTTCTTT.

This chain uses TRBV20-1 with TRBJ2-7; no clear D gene. Trimming shortened V by 2 bases and J by 3 bases, and 5 bases separated the two germline ends. This CDR3 has 11 amino acids. Germline CDR1 is DFQATT and CDR2 is SNEGSKA (reference sequence). CDR3 nucleotides: TGCAGTGCTAGATCATTCTACGAGCAGTACTTC. Amino acids: CSARSFYEQYF.

This clonotype has a count of ten or more. The chain employs TRBV20-1 and TRBJ2-3; the match to TRBD2 covers 10 bases. This CDR3 has 17 amino acids. Per germline, CDR1 DFQATT and CDR2 SNEGSKA (reference sequence). Germline trimming cut 0 bases from V and 2 bases from J; bases unmatched to any gene: 8. CDR3: CSARDRSSGRSTDTQYF. In nucleotides, the CDR3 is TGCAGTGCTAGAGATCGTTCTAGCGGGAGATCCACAGATACGCAGTATTTT.

The genes are TRBV7-8 and TRBJ2-2; no firm D call. CDR3 length equals 13 residues. Trimming removed 0 bases from V and 7 bases from J, with 6 bases in between. Germline V gives CDR1 SGHVS, CDR2 FQNEAQ. CDR3: CASSLAWVGELFF. The CDR3 DNA reads as TGTGCCAGCAGCTTAGCTTGGGTCGGGGAGCTGTTTTTT.

The chain combines TRBV7-6 with TRBJ2-1; D call uncertain. Germline lookup yields CDR1 SGHVS and CDR2 FNYEAQ. Trimming cost V 5 bases and J 5 bases, with 7 bases left between them. The CDR3 has 12 amino acids. CDR3 sequence reads: CASSLSNNEQFF. CDR3 nucleotide sequence: TGTGCCAGCAGCCTTTCAAACAATGAGCAGTTCTTC.

This clonotype was detected ten times or more. The chain employs TRBV12-5 and TRBJ1-6; 10 bases line up with TRBD1. The CDR3 is made up of 19 amino acids. Germline V gives CDR1 LGHNT, CDR2 FRNRAP. Germline trimming cut 3 bases from V and 0 bases from J; bases unmatched to any gene: 8. This chain's CDR3 is CASGLDDRGPSSYNSPLHF. The CDR3, as DNA: TGTGCTAGTGGTTTAGATGACAGGGGGCCCAGCTCCTATAATTCACCCCTCCACTTT.

This chain links TRBV9 with TRBJ1-4; D is ambiguous. V was shortened by 3 bases and J by 4 bases, with 7 bases between the two germline ends. CDR1 and CDR2 (germline): SGDLS, YYNGEE. This CDR3 has 13 amino acids. In DNA, the CDR3 is TGTGCCAGCAGCGGGGTCCTTAATGAAAAACTGTTTTTT. Its protein product is CASSGVLNEKLFF.

V gene TRBV20-1 combines with J gene TRBJ1-5; D gene unclear. V gave up 6 bases and J gave up 3 bases, with 3 bases separating them. The CDR3 has 10 amino acids. Germline assignment: CDR1 DFQATT and CDR2 SNEGSKA (reference sequence). CDR3 in amino acids: CSAYNQPQHF. The CDR3 DNA reads as TGCAGTGCATACAATCAGCCCCAGCATTTT.